This T cell receptor beta chain originates from a study of identical twins. In this sample, this clonotype turned up many times. Its antigen is as yet unknown. The CDR3 is 16 amino acids. Germline CDR1 reads SGHTA; CDR2 reads FQGNSA. V lost 2 bases, J lost 4 bases, and 7 bases stayed unmatched. Overall study results and limits: Insertion counts were lower in abundant cord blood beta clonotypes, a trend that memory repertoires did not show. Twins shared beta out-of-frame sequences in excess, but this excess was weaker. Out-of-frame alpha sequences common to twins were enriched for low generation probability.

After template switching added a universal primer site, the resulting cDNA carried unique molecular identifiers. From the 5' RACE reads, TCRdb called clonotypes with MiXCR, one entry per CDR3 protein. This sample has 400,000 to 500,000 distinct CDR3 sequences, with roughly 18% found just once. Sequencing was carried out using naive T cells sorted from blood. The clonotype originates from a man over 45 in good health. The chain recombines TRBV7-2 with TRBJ2-7; TRBD2 matches at 11 bases. This chain's CDR3 is CASSLRQASGGYEQYF. The CDR3 DNA reads as TGTGCCAGCAGCTTACGGCAGGCTAGCGGGGGGTACGAGCAGTACTTC.